This TCR beta chain stems from a study of blood T cell repertoires in COVID-19. Overall study context: From the United States, Italy and Spain came samples of acute and convalescent COVID-19. T cells, B-cell-depleted T cells, or PBMCs supplied cDNA or gDNA.

The V and J ends lost 4 bases and 4 bases respectively, with 10 bases between them. CDR1 and CDR2 from the germline V gene are SQVTM and ANQGSEA. CDR3 size: 13 residues. Residents of approximately 25 US areas, aged roughly 18 to 89 years, made up the participants. Cohort placement rested on clinical history that participants reported themselves. This table comes from immunoSEQ multiplex PCR, and its TCRdb copy is limited to in-frame clones, with some not included. The sample lists over 150,000 clones, about nine tenths seen once, with around 2% in the top ten. This clonotype was sampled from a woman in her thirties who had recovered from COVID-19. The V gene is TRBV29-1, the J gene TRBJ1-4; possible D gene TRBD1, 6 bases. Sequencing was carried out using PBMCs or T cells enriched from blood (not recorded which). The CDR3 is CSVGGGINEKLFF. CDR3 DNA sequence: TGCAGCGTTGGGGGGGGCATTAATGAAAAACTGTTTTTT.